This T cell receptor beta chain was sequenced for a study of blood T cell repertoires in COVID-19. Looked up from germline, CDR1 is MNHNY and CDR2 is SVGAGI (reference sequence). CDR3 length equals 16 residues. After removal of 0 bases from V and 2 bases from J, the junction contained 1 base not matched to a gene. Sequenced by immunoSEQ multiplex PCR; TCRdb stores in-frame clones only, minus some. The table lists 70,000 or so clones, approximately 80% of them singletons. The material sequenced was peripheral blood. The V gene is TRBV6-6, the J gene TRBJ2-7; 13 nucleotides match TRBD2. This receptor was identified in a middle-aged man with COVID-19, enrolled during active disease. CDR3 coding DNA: TGTGCCAGCAGTTACTCCGGACTAGCGGGAGCCTACGAGCAGTACTTC. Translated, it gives CASSYSGLAGAYEQYF.